The sequence of this T cell receptor beta chain was determined in a study of vaccination effects on CD4 cells after COVID-19. Germline values: CDR1 SEHNR, CDR2 FQNEAQ (reference sequence). The CDR3 runs to 15 residues. V lost 0 bases and J lost 14; bases outside the gene matches: 4. Repertoires were generated with immunoSEQ multiplex PCR, while TCRdb's copy carries only in-frame clones and drops some. Among approximately 78,000 clones listed, 75% to 85% were seen once. Overall study findings and caveats: Common cold coronaviruses were cross-recognized by only 1 of 255 vaccine-induced clones in healthy vaccinees. The study, lacking early post-infection timepoints, had few convalescent patients. Late post-vaccination, clones induced by infection and those induced by vaccine underwent marked clonal contraction.

A note on this clone: The antigen remains undetermined.

Peptide-pool stimulation followed by sequencing identified expanded antigen-specific CD4+ clonotypes in the ViraFEST assay. Culturing for 10 to 11 days preceded CD4+ T cell isolation. As their vaccination, participants received two doses of either BNT162b2 or mRNA-1273. This TCR was recovered from a human donor who received a COVID-19 vaccine. The chain joins TRBV7-9 to TRBJ2-4; TRBD2 aligns across 16 bases. Sequencing was performed on CD4+ T cells from PBMCs cultured with HCoV-229E spike peptides, taken after COVID-19 vaccination. DNA of the CDR3: TGTGCCAGCAGCTTAGCGGGACTAGCGGGGGGGGGCAAGTACTTC. This translates into CASSLAGLAGGGKYF.